The 31 T cell receptor beta chains listed next were all sequenced from one sample in a study of neoadjuvant anti-PD-1 for oral cavity cancer. The assay was immunoSEQ multiplex PCR, and TCRdb's table has in-frame clones only and misses some. The table shows around 62,000 clones, with approximately 79% occurring only once. The source was PBMCs, collected before nivolumab (anti-PD-1) treatment. These receptors were obtained from a person aged 35-80 years with oral cavity squamous cell carcinoma.

This chain joins TRBV12-5 and TRBJ2-2; D is undetermined. The CDR3 has 14 residues. V shed 2 bases and J shed 4 bases, with 8 bases lying between them. The germline V gene encodes CDR1 LGHNT and CDR2 FRNRAP. The CDR3 DNA reads TGTGCTAGTGGTTTGTATGGGTTCACCGGGGAGCTGTTTTTT. Its protein is CASGLYGFTGELFF.

In this sample, this clone turned up once. This rearrangement joins TRBV6-5 to TRBJ1-1, with D possibly matching TRBD1 (5 bases). CDR3 size: 13 residues. V lost 3 bases and J lost 4, with 9 bases in between. Germline assignment: CDR1 MNHEY and CDR2 SVGAGI. CDR3: CASSYGAGTEAFF. Here the CDR3 DNA reads TGTGCCAGCAGTTATGGGGCAGGCACTGAAGCTTTCTTT.

The chain uses TRBV10-1 and TRBJ2-1, with 8 positions matching TRBD2. Trimming took 8 bases from V and 7 from J; bases not matched to a gene: 16. Germline values: CDR1 WNHNN, CDR2 SYGVQD (reference sequence). This CDR3 is 16 amino acids long. This chain's CDR3 is CASSSGRGQSRNEQFF. CDR3 coding DNA: TGCGCCAGCTCCAGCGGGAGAGGCCAAAGTCGGAATGAGCAGTTCTTC.

This rearrangement joins TRBV2 to TRBJ2-7; 8 bases match TRBD1. Germline-derived CDR1 and CDR2 are SNHLY and FYNNEI. The CDR3 loop spans 14 amino acids. J gave up 7 bases and V 6 bases, and 11 bases lay outside the gene matches. The CDR3 region is CASSLDREDWEQYF. The CDR3, as DNA: TGTGCCAGCAGCCTGGACAGGGAAGACTGGGAGCAGTACTTC.

The rearrangement joins TRBV5-1 to TRBJ1-5, with a tentative D call TRBD1 (5 bases). The CDR3 contains 13 residues. Germline values: CDR1 SGHRS, CDR2 YFSETQ. V was pared by 5 bases and J by 3 bases, with 9 bases between. The CDR3 DNA is TGCGCCAGCAGATTACAGGTCAATCAGCCCCAGCATTTT. This translates into CASRLQVNQPQHF.

The V call is TRBV11-2, the J call TRBJ2-1, with D possibly matching TRBD2 (6 bases). The CDR3 sequence is 15 residues long. V lost 1 base to trimming and J lost 5 bases, with 12 bases between them. Germline assignment: CDR1 SGHAT and CDR2 FQNNGV. The CDR3 coding sequence is TGTGCCAGCAGCTTAGGTGGTAGCGGTGACAATGAGCAGTTCTTC. Amino acids: CASSLGGSGDNEQFF.

V is TRBV7-2 and J is TRBJ1-1; D might be TRBD1 (6 bases). This CDR3 comprises 14 residues. In germline, CDR1 is SGHTA, CDR2 FQGNSA. The V gene lost 0 bases and the J gene lost 10 bases, with 15 bases spanning the gap. As DNA, the CDR3 is TGTGCCAGCAGCTTAGCGAATCCGAGAGGGGGAGCTTTCTTT. This translates into CASSLANPRGGAFF.

The chain joins TRBV9 to TRBJ1-1; no clear D. Per the germline V gene, CDR1 is SGDLS and CDR2 is YYNGEE. CDR3 size: 14 residues. The V and J ends lost 4 bases and 1 base respectively, with 11 bases between them. The CDR3 is CASSLGNKNTEAFF. In nucleotides, the CDR3 is TGTGCCAGCAGCCTCGGGAACAAGAACACTGAAGCTTTCTTT. Full variable domain (rest looked up from reference TRBV9 and TRBJ1-1): DSGVTQTPKHLITATGQRVTLRCSPRSGDLSVYWYQQSLDQGLQFLIQYYNGEERAKGNILERFSAQQFPDLHSELNLSSLELGDSALYFCASSLGNKNTEAFFGQGTRLTVV.

V and J are TRBV5-8 and TRBJ2-3; 9 nucleotides align to TRBD1. In germline, CDR1 is SGHTS, CDR2 YDEGEE. This CDR3 has 16 amino acids. V lost 2 bases to trimming and J lost 5 bases; unmatched junction nucleotides: 9. The CDR3 DNA reads as TGTGCCAGCAGCTTCGGGACAGGGTCTCGCGGAGATACGCAGTATTTT. The encoded protein is CASSFGTGSRGDTQYF.

CDR3 DNA: TGTGCCAGCAGCTCCGGACAGGCTAGAGGAACCGGGGAGCTGTTTTTT. This encodes CASSSGQARGTGELFF. V is TRBV11-2 and J is TRBJ2-2; 7 bases align to TRBD1. CDR3 size: 16 residues. V trimming: 4 bases; J trimming: 5 bases; junction bases outside the gene matches: 10. From germline, CDR1 is SGHAT and CDR2 FQNNGV.

The table lists this clone with a few counts. CDR3 amino acids: CASGLTSSTGELFF. The DNA for the CDR3 is TGTGCTAGTGGTTTGACTAGCTCTACCGGGGAGCTGTTTTTT. J is TRBJ2-2 and V is TRBV12-5; D is possibly TRBD2 (6 bases). Germline CDR1 LGHNT, CDR2 FRNRAP. The CDR3 runs 14 residues. The V and J ends lost 2 bases and 5 bases respectively, with 9 bases between them.

The chain employs TRBV10-3 and TRBJ1-1; D remains ambiguous. CDR3 length equals 12 residues. V lost 4 bases and J 1 base, leaving 4 bases between the germline ends. CDR1 is ENHRY and CDR2 is SYGVKD in the germline V gene. CDR3 protein: CAISVENTEAFF. CDR3 nucleotides: TGTGCCATCAGTGTTGAGAACACTGAAGCTTTCTTT.

The V and J genes are TRBV19 and TRBJ1-2, with 7 bases identical to TRBD1. With 4 bases clipped from V and 2 bases from J, the junction kept 4 bases outside the gene matches. The CDR3 spans 14 residues. Germline loops: CDR1 LNHDA, CDR2 SQIVND (reference sequence). The CDR3 region has the DNA TGTGCCAGTAGTACTGGGGACAGCAACTATGGCTACACCTTC. Protein sequence: CASSTGDSNYGYTF.

The rearrangement links TRBV6-1 to TRBJ1-3; the D is unclear. The CDR3 contains 14 residues. The ends were cut back, 4 bases at V and 0 bases at J, with 7 bases in the middle. Germline-derived CDR1 and CDR2 are MNHNS and SASEGT. The chain's CDR3 is CASSAPASGNTIYF. CDR3 sequence (DNA): TGTGCCAGCAGTGCTCCAGCCTCTGGAAACACCATATATTTT.

This chain joins TRBV2 and TRBJ1-3; D not certain. The germline V gene encodes CDR1 SNHLY and CDR2 FYNNEI. The V gene lost 5 bases and the J gene lost 4 bases, with 12 bases spanning the gap. CDR3 length: 14 residues. The CDR3 DNA sequence: TGTGCCAGCAGTATAGGGAGAGGGGGAAACACCATATATTTT. This translates into CASSIGRGGNTIYF.

V usage is TRBV19 and J usage is TRBJ2-7; tentative D call: TRBD1 (5 bases). V was trimmed by 5 bases and J by 3 bases, leaving 17 bases between them. CDR1 is LNHDA, CDR2 SQIVND, per germline (reference sequence). There are 15 residues in the CDR3. CDR3 DNA sequence: TGTGCCAGTAGTTATATGGCCCTTGGACACTACGAGCAGTACTTC. This encodes CASSYMALGHYEQYF.

The chain combines TRBV7-9 with TRBJ1-3, with D possibly TRBD1 on 6 matching bases. The CDR3 length is 17 residues. Germline assignment: CDR1 SEHNR and CDR2 FQNEAQ (reference sequence). V shed 3 bases and J shed 0 bases, with 15 bases lying between them. The chain's CDR3 is CASSFSPGQFSGNTIYF. In DNA, the CDR3 is TGTGCCAGCAGCTTTTCCCCGGGACAATTCTCTGGAAACACCATATATTTT. The variable domain in full, with the rest retrieved from reference TRBV7-9 and TRBJ1-3, is DTGVSQNPRHKITKRGQNVTFRCDPISEHNRLYWYRQTLGQGPEFLTYFQNEAQLEKSRLLSDRFSAERPKGSFSTLEIQRTEQGDSAMYLCASSFSPGQFSGNTIYFGEGSWLTVV.

The chain combines TRBV7-4 with TRBJ1-5, with a weak D call TRBD1 (5 bases). The V end lost 1 base, the J end lost 0 bases, and 16 bases lay between the germline ends. The germline V gene encodes CDR1 SGHVT and CDR2 SQSDAQ. The CDR3 has 18 amino acids. DNA of the CDR3: TGTGCCAGCAGCTTAGGGGCACAGGCGACCTATAGCAATCAGCCCCAGCATTTT. This encodes CASSLGAQATYSNQPQHF.

The rearrangement joins TRBV7-6 to TRBJ2-1, with TRBD2 matching over 13 bases. CDR1 is SGHVS and CDR2 is FNYEAQ in the germline V gene. Trimming at V came to 4 bases and at J to 5 bases, leaving 23 bases not matched to a gene. The CDR3 is 22 residues long. Here the CDR3 DNA reads TGTGCCAGCAGCTCCGAACTAGCGGGGGGGCCGAGCCCGGGCCGAACGCACAATGAGCAGTTCTTC. It encodes CASSSELAGGPSPGRTHNEQFF.

This chain uses TRBV5-1 with TRBJ2-5; D is tentatively TRBD1 or TRBD2 (5 bases each). Germline V gene sequence: CDR1 SGHRS, CDR2 YFSETQ. This CDR3 has 15 amino acids. V was clipped by 4 bases and J by 2 bases, with 15 bases between them. The CDR3 protein is CASSHPGRKQETQYF. CDR3 coding DNA: TGCGCCAGCAGCCACCCGGGACGGAAACAAGAGACCCAGTACTTC.

J is TRBJ2-1 and V is TRBV9; D is perhaps TRBD1 or TRBD2 (5 bases each). V shed 4 bases and J shed 8 bases, with 19 bases lying between them. The CDR3 runs 15 residues. Germline values: CDR1 SGDLS, CDR2 YYNGEE. This CDR3 is CASSPPGAPRHEQFF. DNA for the CDR3: TGTGCCAGCAGCCCCCCCGGGGCCCCCCGCCATGAGCAGTTCTTC.

Here the CDR3 reads CASRLNYNEQFF. For the CDR3, the DNA is TGCGCCAGCAGGTTAAACTACAATGAGCAGTTCTTC. The rearrangement joins TRBV10-2 to TRBJ2-1; D remains ambiguous. Trimming left V 6 bases short and J 3 bases short, with 6 bases between. This CDR3 contains 12 residues. The V gene's germline CDR1 is WSHSY and CDR2 SAAADI.

With regard to this clone: The junction departs from the called germline gene at one end, perhaps through a read error. J is TRBJ2-1 and V is TRBV7-2; D perhaps matches TRBD2 (6 bases). The CDR3 is 13 amino acids. Germline CDR1 reads SGHTA; CDR2 reads FQGNSA. The CDR3 reads CASSYTSYYEQFF. The CDR3 DNA follows: TGTGCCAGCAGCTATACTAGCTACTATGAGCAGTTCTTC.

The V and J genes are TRBV29-1 and TRBJ1-2; D ambiguous. The CDR3 extends over 12 amino acids. Trimming stripped 1 base from V and 3 bases from J, with 6 bases between. In germline, CDR1 is SQVTM, CDR2 ANQGSEA. CDR3 DNA: TGCAGCGTTGAAGCACAGTACTATGGCTACACCTTC. It specifies CSVEAQYYGYTF.

The genes are TRBV29-1 and TRBJ2-1; 10 bases fit TRBD2. Trimming cost V 6 bases and J 0 bases; bases outside gene matches: 8. This CDR3 is 16 amino acids long. Germline-derived CDR1 and CDR2 are SQVTM and ANQGSEA. CDR3 sequence: CSVMPQREGSYNEQFF. In nucleotides, the CDR3 is TGCAGCGTGATGCCCCAGCGGGAGGGCTCCTACAATGAGCAGTTCTTC.

The chain has TRBV29-1 and TRBJ1-1, with 8 bases that match TRBD1. This CDR3 spans 12 amino acids. The germline gives CDR1 SQVTM, CDR2 ANQGSEA. Trimming took 6 bases from V and 3 from J; bases not matched to a gene: 3. CDR3 loop: CSVQGAYTEAFF. The CDR3, as DNA: TGCAGCGTCCAGGGGGCTTACACTGAAGCTTTCTTT.

This clone has a handful of counts. The V gene is TRBV25-1, the J gene TRBJ1-4, with a weak D call TRBD1 (6 bases). Trimming stripped 4 bases from V and 0 bases from J, with 9 bases between. The CDR3 consists of 15 residues. Germline V gives CDR1 MGHDK, CDR2 SYGVNS. The CDR3 nucleotides are TGTGCCAGCAGTGCTACAGGGCCAACTAATGAAAAACTGTTTTTT. This sequence encodes CASSATGPTNEKLFF.

V usage is TRBV2 and J usage is TRBJ2-1, with D perhaps TRBD1 (5 bases). Germline V gives CDR1 SNHLY, CDR2 FYNNEI. V was shortened by 4 bases and J by 8 bases, with 15 bases between the two germline ends. The CDR3 covers 14 residues. Here the CDR3 DNA reads TGTGCCAGCAGTGTATTCCAGGGATTGGATGAGCAGTTCTTC. This codes for CASSVFQGLDEQFF. The whole variable domain, remainder taken from reference TRBV2 and TRBJ2-1, is EPEVTQTPSHQVTQMGQEVILRCVPISNHLYFYWYRQILGQKVEFLVSFYNNEISEKSEIFDDQFSVERPDGSNFTLKIRSTKLEDSAMYFCASSVFQGLDEQFFGPGTRLTVL.

This clone appeared once. This chain connects TRBV11-2 to TRBJ2-6, with 8 bases identical to TRBD1. The CDR3 extends over 16 amino acids. The ends lost 5 bases at V and 0 bases at J; junction bases unmatched: 3. CDR1 SGHAT and CDR2 FQNNGV come from the germline V gene. The CDR3, as DNA: TGTGCCAGCAGCCTCGACAGGGGCTCTGGGGCCAACGTCCTGACTTTC. Encoded protein: CASSLDRGSGANVLTF. Combining the CDR3 with reference TRBV11-2 and TRBJ2-6 gives the whole variable domain EAGVAQSPRYKIIEKRQSVAFWCNPISGHATLYWYQQILGQGPKLLIQFQNNGVVDDSQLPKDRFSAERLKGVDSTLKIQPAKLEDSAVYLCASSLDRGSGANVLTFGAGSRLTVL.

This rearrangement joins TRBV5-1 to TRBJ1-2, with D tentatively TRBD1 (5 bases). Trimming took 5 bases from V and 7 from J, leaving 21 bases between them. Per the germline V gene, CDR1 is SGHRS and CDR2 is YFSETQ. CDR3 size: 15 residues. CDR3 residues: CASSRTRDPTGGYTF. CDR3 DNA sequence: TGCGCCAGCAGTCGAACCCGGGACCCGACCGGTGGCTACACCTTC.

V is TRBV6-6 and J is TRBJ2-7; D is ambiguous. The CDR3 covers 14 residues. CDR1 MNHNY and CDR2 SVGAGI come from the germline V gene (reference sequence). V was clipped by 1 base and J by 3 bases, with 10 bases between them. Written as DNA, the CDR3 is TGTGCCAGCAGTTACTGGCTAGTAAGCTACGAGCAGTACTTC. Its translation: CASSYWLVSYEQYF.